This entry lists 10 T cell receptor beta chains sequenced from one sample in a study of shared clonotypes between healthy human individuals. Sequencing used immunoSEQ multiplex PCR; TCRdb keeps in-frame clones, though not all of them. This table has 450,000 to 550,000 clones, around 74% appearing once. Sequencing input: PBMCs. These receptors originate from a woman aged 40 to 49 in good health. Some clones in this sample may be carry-over from other donors' samples.

This clone was observed once. Being one base from a much bigger clone, this may be a read error. Other DNA variants within this sample encode the same CDR3. The chain is built from TRBV7-2 and TRBJ2-1, with TRBD1 as a possible D gene (5 bases). The germline V and J ends were trimmed by 1 base and 4 bases, with 5 bases remaining between them. The CDR3 covers 13 residues. Germline V gives CDR1 SGHTA, CDR2 FQGNSA. CDR3 DNA sequence: TGTGCCAGCAGCTTAGGACAGTACAATGAGCAGTTCTTC. Its protein is CASSLGQYNEQFF.

The V call is TRBV5-1, the J call TRBJ2-2, with D possibly TRBD1 on 6 matching bases. Trimming pared 4 bases from V and 0 bases from J, leaving 10 bases between. Germline V gene data show CDR1 as SGHRS and CDR2 as YFSETQ. The CDR3 extends over 15 amino acids. The CDR3 is CASSRTAANTGELFF. CDR3 DNA sequence: TGCGCCAGCAGCCGGACAGCAGCGAACACCGGGGAGCTGTTTTTT.

The chain uses TRBV5-4 and TRBJ2-3, with 7 positions matching TRBD2. CDR3 length equals 15 residues. V dropped 0 bases and J dropped 5; count of bases not matched to a gene: 6. Germline V gene sequence: CDR1 SGHNT, CDR2 YYREEE (reference sequence). The CDR3 sequence is CASSLEREVGDTQYF. The CDR3 region has the DNA TGTGCCAGCAGCTTGGAACGGGAGGTGGGAGATACGCAGTATTTT.

This chain links TRBV9 with TRBJ2-3; D remains ambiguous. With 4 bases removed from V and 0 bases from J, the gap between germline ends came to 9 bases. This CDR3 has 14 residues. CDR1 is SGDLS and CDR2 is YYNGEE in the germline V gene. This CDR3 reads CASSTPVSTDTQYF. DNA for the CDR3: TGTGCCAGCAGCACCCCAGTAAGCACAGATACGCAGTATTTT.

The chain joins TRBV28 to TRBJ2-1, with D possibly TRBD2 on 5 matching bases. V shed 6 bases and J shed 3 bases, with 18 bases lying between them. The CDR3 consists of 16 residues. Germline V gene data show CDR1 as MDHEN and CDR2 as SYDVKM. Here the CDR3 DNA reads TGTGCCAGCAGCTCCTCCGGCGGGCGACGCTACAATGAGCAGTTCTTC. Residues: CASSSSGGRRYNEQFF.

The chain is built from TRBV28 and TRBJ2-6; D ambiguous. Trimming removed 6 bases from V and 0 bases from J, with 3 bases in between. Germline assignment: CDR1 MDHEN and CDR2 SYDVKM. The CDR3 covers 13 residues. Written as DNA, the CDR3 is TGTGCCAGCAGGCCCTCTGGGGCCAACGTCCTGACTTTC. This encodes CASRPSGANVLTF.

The CDR3 loop is CASSLSGAHEQYF. DNA of the CDR3: TGTGCCAGCAGTTTGTCGGGGGCCCACGAGCAGTACTTC. This chain links TRBV27 with TRBJ2-7; D may correspond to TRBD1 or TRBD2 (6 bases each). The germline CDR1 and CDR2 sequences are MNHEY and SMNVEV (reference sequence). Trimming removed 3 bases at V and 5 bases at J, with 11 bases between. This CDR3 region has 13 residues.

The V and J genes are TRBV2 and TRBJ2-2, with 7 bases that match TRBD2. Germline assignment: CDR1 SNHLY and CDR2 FYNNEI. V trimming: 7 bases; J trimming: 5 bases; junction bases outside the gene matches: 7. The CDR3 spans 14 residues. The CDR3 region has the DNA TGTGCCAGCAATGAGGGGCGGGGGACCGGGGAGCTGTTTTTT. This encodes CASNEGRGTGELFF.

This clone was found a few times. This rearrangement joins TRBV7-3 to TRBJ1-1; D is possibly TRBD1 (5 bases). Trimming took off 2 bases at V and 5 bases at J, with 15 bases between the two ends. The germline V gene has CDR1 SGHTA and CDR2 FQGTGA. CDR3 length: 15 residues. CDR3 DNA: TGTGCCAGCAGCTTATACGGGCAGGGAGTGACTGAAGCTTTCTTT. Translated, it gives CASSLYGQGVTEAFF.

The rearrangement links TRBV5-6 to TRBJ1-5; the D is unclear. The germline V and J ends were trimmed by 4 bases and 7 bases, with 9 bases remaining between them. The CDR3 sequence is 12 residues long. Looked up from germline, CDR1 is SGHDT and CDR2 is YYEEEE. The chain's CDR3 is CASSPRTQPQHF. Written as DNA, the CDR3 is TGTGCCAGCAGCCCCCGGACCCAGCCCCAGCATTTT.